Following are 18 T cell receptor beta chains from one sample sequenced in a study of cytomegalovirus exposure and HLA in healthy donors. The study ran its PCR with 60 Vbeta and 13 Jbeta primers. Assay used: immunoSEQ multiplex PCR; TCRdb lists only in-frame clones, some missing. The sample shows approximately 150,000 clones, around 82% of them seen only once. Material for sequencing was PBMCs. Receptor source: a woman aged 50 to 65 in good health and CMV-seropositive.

The CDR3 sequence: CASSSRDNYEQYF. CDR3 nucleotides: TGTGCCAGCAGTTCCCGGGACAACTACGAGCAGTACTTC. The chain couples TRBV6-1 to TRBJ2-7, with D perhaps TRBD1 (6 bases). CDR3 length equals 13 residues. Germline V gene data show CDR1 as MNHNS and CDR2 as SASEGT. Deletions cut 5 bases from V and 3 bases from J, with 11 bases between.

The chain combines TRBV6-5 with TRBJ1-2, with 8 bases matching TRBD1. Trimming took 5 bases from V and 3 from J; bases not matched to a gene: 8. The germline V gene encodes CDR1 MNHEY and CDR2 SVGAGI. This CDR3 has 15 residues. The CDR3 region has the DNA TGTGCCAGCAGTACCCATGCGACAGGGGACTATGGCTACACCTTC. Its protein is CASSTHATGDYGYTF.

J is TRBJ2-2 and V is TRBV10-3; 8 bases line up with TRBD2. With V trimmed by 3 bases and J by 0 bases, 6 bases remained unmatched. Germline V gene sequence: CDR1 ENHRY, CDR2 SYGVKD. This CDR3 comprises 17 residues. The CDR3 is CAISEKAGGTNTGELFF. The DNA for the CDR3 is TGTGCCATCAGTGAAAAGGCGGGGGGCACGAACACCGGGGAGCTGTTTTTT.

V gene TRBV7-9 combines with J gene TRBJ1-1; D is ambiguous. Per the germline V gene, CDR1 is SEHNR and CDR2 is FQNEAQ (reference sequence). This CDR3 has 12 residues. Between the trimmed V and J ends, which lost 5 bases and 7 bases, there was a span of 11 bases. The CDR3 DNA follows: TGTGCCAGCAGCATCCCAGGACTTGAAGCTTTCTTT. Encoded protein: CASSIPGLEAFF.

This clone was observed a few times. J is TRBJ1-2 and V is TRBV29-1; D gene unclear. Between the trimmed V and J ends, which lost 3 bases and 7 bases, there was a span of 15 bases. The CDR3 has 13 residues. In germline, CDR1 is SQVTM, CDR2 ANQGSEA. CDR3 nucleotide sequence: TGCAGCGTTGAGGGAAGCGGAGCGGTTGGCTACACCTTC. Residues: CSVEGSGAVGYTF.

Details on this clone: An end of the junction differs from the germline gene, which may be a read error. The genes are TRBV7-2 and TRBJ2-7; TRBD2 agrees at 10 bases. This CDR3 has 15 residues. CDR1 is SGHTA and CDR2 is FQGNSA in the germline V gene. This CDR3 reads CASSKGGLAGVEHYF. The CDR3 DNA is TGTGCCAGCAGCAAAGGTGGGCTAGCGGGGGTTGAGCACTACTTC.

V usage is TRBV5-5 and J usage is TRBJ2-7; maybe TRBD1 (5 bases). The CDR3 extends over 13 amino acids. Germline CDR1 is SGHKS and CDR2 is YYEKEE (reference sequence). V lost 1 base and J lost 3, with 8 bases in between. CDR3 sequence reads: CASSLHRNYEQYF. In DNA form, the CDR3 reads TGTGCCAGCAGCTTGCACAGGAACTACGAGCAGTACTTC.

The CDR3 here is CASSAGQGRAQPQHF. Written as DNA, the CDR3 is TGTGCCAGCAGTGCCGGACAGGGGAGGGCTCAGCCCCAGCATTTT. The chain employs TRBV6-1 and TRBJ1-5; 9 bases align to TRBD1. CDR1 is MNHNS and CDR2 is SASEGT in the germline V gene. The CDR3 runs to 15 residues. After removal of 4 bases from V and 6 bases from J, the junction contained 7 bases not matched to a gene.

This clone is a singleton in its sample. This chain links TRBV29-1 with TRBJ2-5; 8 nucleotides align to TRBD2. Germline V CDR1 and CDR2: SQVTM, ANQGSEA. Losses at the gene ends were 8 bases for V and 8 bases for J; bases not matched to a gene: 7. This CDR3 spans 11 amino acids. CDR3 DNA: TGCAGCACGGGGGGGGAAGGAACCCAGTACTTC. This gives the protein CSTGGEGTQYF.

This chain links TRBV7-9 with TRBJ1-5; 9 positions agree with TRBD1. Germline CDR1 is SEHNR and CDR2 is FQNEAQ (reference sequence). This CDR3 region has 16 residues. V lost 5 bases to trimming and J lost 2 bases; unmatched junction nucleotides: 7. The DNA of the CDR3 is TGTGCCAGCAGCGCGGACAGGGGAGTAGGCAATCAGCCCCAGCATTTT. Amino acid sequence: CASSADRGVGNQPQHF.

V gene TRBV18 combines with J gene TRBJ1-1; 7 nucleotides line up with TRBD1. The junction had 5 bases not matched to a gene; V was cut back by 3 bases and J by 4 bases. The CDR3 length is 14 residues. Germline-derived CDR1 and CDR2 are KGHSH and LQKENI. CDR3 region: CASSPTRDSTEAFF. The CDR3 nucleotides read TGTGCCAGCTCACCCACCCGGGACAGCACTGAAGCTTTCTTT.

The CDR3 nucleotides read TGCGCCAGCAGCTTTAACGGACAGGGTGGAGAGCAGTACTTC. Its protein is CASSFNGQGGEQYF. The chain employs TRBV5-1 and TRBJ2-7; TRBD1 matches 8 bases. Germline V gene lookup returns CDR1 SGHRS and CDR2 YFSETQ. The CDR3 length is 14 residues. The trim removed 2 bases at V and 7 bases at J, leaving 8 bases unmatched.

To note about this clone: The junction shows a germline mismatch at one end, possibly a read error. In DNA, the CDR3 is TGTGCCACCAGCAGAGATAGGGACAGAAATCACTTC. It translates to CATSRDRDRNHF. The chain links TRBV15 to TRBJ2-4, with 7 positions matching TRBD1. The CDR3 has 12 residues. Germline V gene data show CDR1 as LNHNV and CDR2 as YYDKDF (reference sequence).

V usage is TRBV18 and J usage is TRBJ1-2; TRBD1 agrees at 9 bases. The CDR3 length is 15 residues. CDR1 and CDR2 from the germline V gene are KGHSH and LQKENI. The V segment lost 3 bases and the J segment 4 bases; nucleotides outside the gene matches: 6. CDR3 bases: TGTGCCAGCTCACCCGGGACAGGGAGTGCCTATGGCTACACCTTC. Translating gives CASSPGTGSAYGYTF.

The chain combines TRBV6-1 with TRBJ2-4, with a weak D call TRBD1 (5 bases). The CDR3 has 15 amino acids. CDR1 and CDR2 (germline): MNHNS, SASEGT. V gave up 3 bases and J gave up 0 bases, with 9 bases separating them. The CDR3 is CASSEQTVAKNIQYF. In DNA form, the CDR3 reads TGTGCCAGCAGTGAGCAGACAGTAGCCAAAAACATTCAGTACTTC.

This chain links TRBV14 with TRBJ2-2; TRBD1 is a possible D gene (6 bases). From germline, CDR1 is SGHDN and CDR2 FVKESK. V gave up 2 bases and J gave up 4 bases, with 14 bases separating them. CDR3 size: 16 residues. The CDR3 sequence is CASSQLNRVSTGELFF. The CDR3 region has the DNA TGTGCCAGCAGCCAATTAAACAGGGTCAGCACCGGGGAGCTGTTTTTT. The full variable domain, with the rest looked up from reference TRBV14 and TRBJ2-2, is EAGVTQFPSHSVIEKGQTVTLRCDPISGHDNLYWYRRVMGKEIKFLLHFVKESKQDESGMPNNRFLAERTGGTYSTLKVQPAELEDSGVYFCASSQLNRVSTGELFFGEGSRLTVL.

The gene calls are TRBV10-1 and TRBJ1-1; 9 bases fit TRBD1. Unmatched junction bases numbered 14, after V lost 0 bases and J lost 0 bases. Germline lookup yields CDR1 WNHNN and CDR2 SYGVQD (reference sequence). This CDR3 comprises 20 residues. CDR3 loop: CASSESGAGTGKGMNTEAFF. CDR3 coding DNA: TGCGCCAGCAGTGAGTCTGGTGCCGGGACAGGGAAAGGGATGAACACTGAAGCTTTCTTT.

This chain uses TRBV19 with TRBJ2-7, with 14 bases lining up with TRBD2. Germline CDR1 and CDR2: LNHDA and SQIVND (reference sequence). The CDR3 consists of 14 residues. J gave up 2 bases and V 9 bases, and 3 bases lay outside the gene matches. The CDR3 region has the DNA TGTGCCAGCTCGACTAGCGGGGGGGCCTACGAGCAGTACTTC. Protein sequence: CASSTSGGAYEQYF.